This TCR beta chain was recorded in a study of OX40 agonist ivuxolimab in advanced cancers. Notes on the research overall: Ivuxolimab was a fully human IgG2 agonistic monoclonal antibody targeting the costimulatory receptor OX40 (CD134). Intravenous ivuxolimab was administered to patients every 2 weeks at six dose levels: 0.01, 0.1, 0.3, 1.5, 3 and 10 mg/kg. Among the approximately 50 dose-escalation patients, about 19 had hepatocellular carcinoma, approximately 15 melanoma, 9 renal cell carcinoma and 9 head and neck cancer. In the dose-escalation cohort, 82.7% of patients were male, and the mean age was approximately 60 years, with a range of about 20 to 90. Prior anti-PD-1, anti-PD-L1 or anti-CTLA-4 therapy was permitted, and checkpoint inhibitors had been received by less than 45% of dose-escalation patients. Three dose-escalation patients achieved partial responses, one with hepatocellular carcinoma and two with cutaneous melanoma. The point of sequencing TCRbeta in the periphery was to test whether ivuxolimab changed TCR sequence diversity and drove clonal T-cell expansion. The paper covers the monotherapy dose-escalation part of the phase I ivuxolimab trial, which included N ≈ 50 patients.

Patients with autoimmune disease history or receiving systemic immunosuppression were excluded from the trial. In every dose cohort, peripheral blood was drawn for TCR sequencing at baseline, cycle 4 day 1, and cycle 7 day 1. Samples came from an open-label, multicenter, first-in-human phase I dose-escalation trial of ivuxolimab. Adults with locally advanced or metastatic melanoma, renal cell carcinoma, hepatocellular carcinoma or head and neck squamous cell carcinoma were enrolled in the trial. CD4+ and CD8+ T cells were sorted separately from peripheral blood before TCR sequencing. Comments on this clone: Its antigen is unknown. No per-base quality is available; no much larger clone lies one base away.

The full study reports these points: Low levels of normalized T-cell clonal expansion were also seen in some patients who did not respond. In partial responders in the 0.1-3.0 mg/kg groups, normalized peripheral clonal expansion was found to be among the lowest, especially among CD8+ T cells. Antigen specificity was not determined for the clonally expanded peripheral T cells. After ivuxolimab, CD8+ T cells had more expanded clones than CD4+ T cells on average. At doses of 0.1 to 3.0 mg/kg, clonal expansion of both CD4+ and CD8+ T cells in blood was seen between baseline and week 6.

For sequencing of the TCRbeta CDR3 region, genomic DNA was extracted from the sorted cells. The immunoSEQ Assay was used to sequence the TCRbeta CDR3 regions. TCRdb re-hosts the immuneACCESS table, in-frame sequences only. Its copies lack some clones; in the studies checked, an unresolved V gene accounts for under half of them, and the cause for the rest is not known. The sample table shows 65,000 to 95,000 clones, and about 85% are seen once. 3.5% to 4.5% of the sample is taken by the ten largest. This receptor was identified in an adult with an advanced solid tumor such as melanoma, head and neck, liver or kidney cancer. This specimen consisted of CD4+ or CD8+ T cells sorted from blood, obtained in a trial of the OX40 agonist ivuxolimab.

The CDR3 protein is CASKLPSSYEQYF. In nucleotides, the sequence is TGTGCCAGCAAGCTCCCGAGCTCCTACGAGCAGTACTTC. The V and J genes are TRBV28 and TRBJ2-7; the D gene identity is not certain. V is clipped by 7 bases and J by 0 bases, and the sequence between their germline boundaries is 10 bases long. The germline V gene gives CDR1 as MDHEN and CDR2 as SYDVKM. The CDR3 measures 13 amino acids from cysteine to phenylalanine. Only CDR3 DNA is held: 39 bases, read in frame from base 1.